A single sample is the source of the 25 T cell receptor beta chains below, sequenced in a study of T cell changes during pregnancy in multiple sclerosis. Clones were read by immunoSEQ multiplex PCR, and TCRdb kept only the in-frame ones, dropping some. The sample records 75,000 to 95,000 clones, approximately 92% being singletons. Sequenced here: peripheral blood, sampled in the first trimester of pregnancy. The receptors were sampled from a female donor with multiple sclerosis, enrolled in a pregnancy study.

This clone was detected a few times. The V call is TRBV14, the J call TRBJ1-1; weak D call: TRBD1 (6 bases). The CDR3 runs 15 residues. Trimming removed 4 bases from V and 0 bases from J, with 12 bases in between. CDR1 and CDR2 from the germline V gene are SGHDN and FVKESK. The CDR3 loop is CASSPYRVLNTEAFF. The CDR3 DNA reads TGTGCCAGCAGCCCCTACAGGGTTTTGAACACTGAAGCTTTCTTT.

The CDR3 protein is CASSYYERDTQYF. The DNA for the CDR3 is TGTGCCAGCAGTTATTATGAGAGAGATACGCAGTATTTT. This chain joins TRBV6-5 and TRBJ2-3, with D uncertain. The CDR3 has 13 residues. The germline CDR1 and CDR2 sequences are MNHEY and SVGAGI. V dropped 3 bases and J dropped 5 bases, with 9 bases sitting between them.

This chain links TRBV30 with TRBJ2-1, with TRBD2 matching over 15 bases. The CDR3 has 15 amino acids. CDR1 is GTSNPN, CDR2 SVGIG, per germline (reference sequence). V shed 8 bases and J 9 bases; nucleotides not matched to a gene: 11. In DNA form, the CDR3 reads TGTGCCCTATTAGGACTAGCGGGAGGGAAGGGTGAGCAGTTCTTC. Its translation is CALLGLAGGKGEQFF.

The chain employs TRBV19 and TRBJ1-5; D possibly corresponds to TRBD1 (5 bases). Trimming pared 6 bases from V and 3 bases from J, leaving 15 bases between. The germline gives CDR1 LNHDA, CDR2 SQIVND (reference sequence). The CDR3 totals 15 residues. The CDR3 protein is CASSPLNRFNQPQHF. Written as DNA, the CDR3 is TGTGCCAGTAGCCCATTGAACAGGTTCAATCAGCCCCAGCATTTT. The whole variable domain, remainder taken from reference TRBV19 and TRBJ1-5, is DGGITQSPKYLFRKEGQNVTLSCEQNLNHDAMYWYRQDPGQGLRLIYYSQIVNDFQKGDIAEGYSVSREKKESFPLTVTSAQKNPTAFYLCASSPLNRFNQPQHFGDGTRLSIL.

The rearrangement joins TRBV2 to TRBJ2-1; 8 nucleotides line up with TRBD1. The V and J ends lost 7 bases and 4 bases, in that order; junction bases with no gene match: 9. The CDR3 runs to 15 residues. In germline, CDR1 is SNHLY, CDR2 FYNNEI. The CDR3 DNA reads TGTGCCAGCACTAATGGACAGGGAGATTACAATGAGCAGTTCTTC. It is translated as CASTNGQGDYNEQFF. The entire variable domain, with the rest obtained from reference TRBV2 and TRBJ2-1, is as follows: EPEVTQTPSHQVTQMGQEVILRCVPISNHLYFYWYRQILGQKVEFLVSFYNNEISEKSEIFDDQFSVERPDGSNFTLKIRSTKLEDSAMYFCASTNGQGDYNEQFFGPGTRLTVL.

This chain joins TRBV19 and TRBJ2-7, with 12 positions matching TRBD1. This CDR3 spans 15 amino acids. Trimming cost V 6 bases and J 7 bases; bases outside gene matches: 10. Germline V gives CDR1 LNHDA, CDR2 SQIVND (reference sequence). The CDR3 bases are TGTGCCAGTAGCCCCGCGGGGACAGGGGGCCCTGAGCAGTACTTC. Translation gives CASSPAGTGGPEQYF. The full variable domain, rest sourced from reference TRBV19 and TRBJ2-7, is DGGITQSPKYLFRKEGQNVTLSCEQNLNHDAMYWYRQDPGQGLRLIYYSQIVNDFQKGDIAEGYSVSREKKESFPLTVTSAQKNPTAFYLCASSPAGTGGPEQYFGPGTRLTVT.

The rearrangement links TRBV30 to TRBJ2-7, with 11 positions matching TRBD2. J was trimmed by 3 bases and V by 3 bases; bases with no gene match: 4. This CDR3 contains 14 residues. Germline V lookup: CDR1 GTSNPN, CDR2 SVGIG (reference sequence). The CDR3 spells CAWRFGLAGYEQYF. For the CDR3, the DNA is TGTGCCTGGAGGTTCGGACTAGCGGGCTACGAGCAGTACTTC.

This clone is a singleton in its sample. The chain carries TRBV5-1 and TRBJ2-1; D call uncertain. The CDR3 covers 13 residues. The V gene lost 4 bases and the J gene lost 7 bases, with 12 bases spanning the gap. Germline CDR1 is SGHRS and CDR2 is YFSETQ. The DNA for the CDR3 is TGCGCCAGCAGCCTGAGTGCGGCAAATGAGCAGTTCTTC. It translates to CASSLSAANEQFF.

CDR3 protein: CASSQQGGANVLTF. The CDR3 DNA reads as TGTGCCAGCAGCCAACAGGGGGGGGCCAACGTCCTGACTTTC. V and J are TRBV4-2 and TRBJ2-6; D possibly corresponds to TRBD1 (6 bases). The CDR3 consists of 14 residues. Germline CDR1 LGHNA, CDR2 YNFKEQ. Trimming removed 2 bases from V and 4 bases from J, with 6 bases in between.

The V and J genes are TRBV7-7 and TRBJ2-5; TRBD2 matches 12 bases. With V trimmed by 5 bases and J by 3 bases, 10 bases remained unmatched. The CDR3 consists of 17 residues. The germline V gene encodes CDR1 SSHAT and CDR2 FNYEAQ (reference sequence). For the CDR3, the DNA is TGTGCCAGCAGCCTCCGATCTAGCGGGAGGGCCGAAGAGACCCAGTACTTC. It yields the protein CASSLRSSGRAEETQYF.

V usage is TRBV7-7 and J usage is TRBJ2-5, with a weak D call TRBD1 (6 bases). V lost 4 bases to trimming and J lost 2 bases, with 8 bases between them. The germline CDR1 and CDR2 sequences are SSHAT and FNYEAQ (reference sequence). The CDR3 has 13 amino acids. CDR3 region: CASSWGQQETQYF. The CDR3 DNA is TGTGCCAGCAGCTGGGGACAACAAGAGACCCAGTACTTC. The full variable domain, in which reference TRBV7-7 and TRBJ2-5 provide the parts outside the CDR3, is GAGVSQSPRYKVTKRGQDVTLRCDPISSHATLYWYQQALGQGPEFLTYFNYEAQPDKSGLPSDRFSAERPEGSISTLTIQRTEQRDSAMYRCASSWGQQETQYFGPGTRLLVL.

The chain employs TRBV11-3 and TRBJ2-5, with 14 bases that match TRBD2. Trimming cost V 1 base and J 4 bases; bases outside gene matches: 11. In germline, CDR1 is SGHNT, CDR2 YENEEA. The CDR3 loop spans 19 amino acids. The CDR3 DNA follows: TGTGCCAGCAGCTTAGGGATGCCGGGACTAGCGGGAGTGAGAGAGACCCAGTACTTC. Translation: CASSLGMPGLAGVRETQYF.

This clone was seen a single time. This chain joins TRBV9 and TRBJ2-3; TRBD2 matches at 8 bases. Germline trimming cut 4 bases from V and 6 bases from J; bases unmatched to any gene: 16. Per germline, CDR1 SGDLS and CDR2 YYNGEE. The CDR3 spans 17 residues. The CDR3 loop is CASSPRGSGNRGDTQYF. Here the CDR3 DNA reads TGTGCCAGCAGCCCTCGGGGTAGCGGGAACCGTGGTGATACGCAGTATTTT.

This chain links TRBV5-4 with TRBJ1-3; TRBD1 aligns across 7 bases. The CDR3 extends over 16 amino acids. CDR1 is SGHNT and CDR2 is YYREEE in the germline V gene (reference sequence). V shed 4 bases, J shed 0 bases, and the junction held 7 bases outside the gene matches. Written as DNA, the CDR3 is TGTGCCAGCAGCCCCGAGGGACAGATCTCTGGAAACACCATATATTTT. Encoded protein: CASSPEGQISGNTIYF.

J is TRBJ2-4 and V is TRBV6-5, with D possibly TRBD2 on 7 matching bases. Germline values: CDR1 MNHEY, CDR2 SVGAGI. The CDR3 is made up of 14 amino acids. Trimming removed 2 bases from V and 6 bases from J, with 11 bases in between. CDR3 region: CASSYGGGLNIQYF. The CDR3 DNA follows: TGTGCCAGCAGTTACGGGGGGGGCTTAAACATTCAGTACTTC.

The rearrangement uses TRBV30 and TRBJ2-1, with TRBD2 identical over 8 bases. The CDR3 sequence is 17 residues long. J was trimmed by 1 base and V by 4 bases; bases with no gene match: 12. Germline V gene data show CDR1 as GTSNPN and CDR2 as SVGIG (reference sequence). The CDR3 DNA is TGTGCCTGGACCACCTGGATTGGCGGGAGGTCCTACAATGAGCAGTTCTTC. It translates to CAWTTWIGGRSYNEQFF.

CDR3 sequence: CASSMLRADRNTIYF. CDR3 DNA sequence: TGTGCCAGTAGTATGCTGAGGGCGGACCGAAACACCATATATTTT. The chain combines TRBV19 with TRBJ1-3; D is undetermined. V dropped 3 bases and J dropped 5 bases, with 14 bases sitting between them. This CDR3 comprises 15 residues. CDR1 is LNHDA and CDR2 is SQIVND in the germline V gene (reference sequence).

This clone came up a few times. This sample includes further DNA sequences coding for the same CDR3. This sequence joins TRBV29-1 and TRBJ1-1; D gene unclear. CDR1 SQVTM and CDR2 ANQGSEA come from the germline V gene. V shed 3 bases and J shed 4 bases, with 6 bases lying between them. This CDR3 spans 11 amino acids. CDR3: CSVDGGTEAFF. The CDR3 region has the DNA TGCAGCGTTGATGGAGGCACTGAAGCTTTCTTT.

This clone has just one count. V gene TRBV5-1 combines with J gene TRBJ2-7; 9 bases fit TRBD2. Germline V lookup: CDR1 SGHRS, CDR2 YFSETQ. Trimming at V came to 1 base and at J to 7 bases, leaving 15 bases not matched to a gene. CDR3 size: 17 residues. The CDR3 reads CASSLWGVAGAQGEQYF. CDR3 DNA sequence: TGCGCCAGCAGCTTGTGGGGGGTAGCGGGAGCCCAAGGGGAGCAGTACTTC.

The chain uses TRBV4-2 and TRBJ2-1, with 13 positions matching TRBD2. The CDR3 has 20 amino acids. Germline CDR1 is LGHNA and CDR2 is YNFKEQ. V lost 0 bases, J lost 9 bases, and 17 bases stayed unmatched. The CDR3 coding sequence is TGTGCCAGCAGCCAAGATATCACTAGCGGGAGGGCTATGGGGTCTGTTGAGCAGTTCTTC. It specifies CASSQDITSGRAMGSVEQFF.

CDR3 coding DNA: TGTGCCAGCAGCTCGAGGACAGGGCCAGATACGCAGTATTTT. Its protein is CASSSRTGPDTQYF. The genes are TRBV7-8 and TRBJ2-3, with 8 nucleotides matching TRBD1. The V gene's germline CDR1 is SGHVS and CDR2 FQNEAQ. The CDR3 totals 14 residues. Unmatched junction bases numbered 4, after V lost 4 bases and J lost 4 bases. The full variable domain, with the rest looked up from reference TRBV7-8 and TRBJ2-3, is GAGVSQSPRYKVAKRGQDVALRCDPISGHVSLFWYQQALGQGPEFLTYFQNEAQLDKSGLPSDRFFAERPEGSVSTLKIQRTQQEDSAVYLCASSSRTGPDTQYFGPGTRLTVL.

The J gene is TRBJ2-2, the V gene TRBV4-1; 10 bases fit TRBD2. Germline values: CDR1 MGHRA, CDR2 YSYEKL. The CDR3 spans 15 residues. V lost 0 bases and J lost 6; bases outside the gene matches: 1. This CDR3 reads CASSQETSGSGELFF. The DNA of the CDR3 is TGCGCCAGCAGCCAAGAGACTAGCGGGTCCGGGGAGCTGTTTTTT.

This chain joins TRBV14 and TRBJ2-5, with TRBD1 as a possible D gene (6 bases). V lost 2 bases, J lost 2 bases, and 12 bases lay in between. The CDR3 is 15 residues long. In germline, CDR1 is SGHDN, CDR2 FVKESK. The DNA of the CDR3 is TGTGCCAGCAGCCAAAACAGGGCTCTACAAGAGACCCAGTACTTC. This codes for CASSQNRALQETQYF.

V and J are TRBV9 and TRBJ2-5; 7 nucleotides agree with TRBD1. V lost 3 bases to trimming and J lost 5 bases; unmatched junction nucleotides: 16. This CDR3 has 17 amino acids. Germline assignment: CDR1 SGDLS and CDR2 YYNGEE. The CDR3 coding sequence is TGTGCCAGCAGCGCCCACCCAACCGGGACAGAGGGGGAGACCCAGTACTTC. Its protein is CASSAHPTGTEGETQYF.

V usage is TRBV11-2 and J usage is TRBJ2-7, with D perhaps matching TRBD1 (5 bases). CDR1 SGHAT and CDR2 FQNNGV come from the germline V gene. V shed 3 bases and J shed 2 bases, with 11 bases lying between them. The CDR3 length is 14 residues. The CDR3 bases are TGTGCCAGCAGCTTGGACATAGGCACCTACGAGCAGTACTTC. Its translation is CASSLDIGTYEQYF.